The 27 T cell receptor beta chains given below trace back to one sample, sequenced in a study of cytomegalovirus exposure and HLA in healthy donors. Use of 60 Vbeta and 13 Jbeta primers characterized the PCR. TCRdb keeps only in-frame clones here, not all; method: immunoSEQ multiplex PCR. The table includes over 200,000 clones, 60% to 80% detected once. Sequenced material: PBMCs. All receptors come from a male donor in good health and CMV-seronegative.

This chain joins TRBV11-1 and TRBJ2-7; 7 nucleotides agree with TRBD1. The V gene's germline CDR1 is SGHAT and CDR2 FQDESV (reference sequence). This CDR3 region has 13 residues. With 5 bases clipped from V and 2 bases from J, the junction kept 3 bases outside the gene matches. CDR3 DNA: TGTGCCAGCAGCCCCGGGACAGCCTACGAGCAGTACTTC. It yields the protein CASSPGTAYEQYF.

V gene TRBV6-5 combines with J gene TRBJ2-5; 11 positions agree with TRBD2. This CDR3 has 16 residues. Germline CDR1 and CDR2: MNHEY and SVGAGI. V was clipped by 4 bases and J by 2 bases; unmatched bases: 6. The CDR3 sequence is CASSFIAGGPQETQYF. The CDR3 coding sequence is TGTGCCAGCAGTTTCATAGCGGGAGGGCCGCAAGAGACCCAGTACTTC.

The genes are TRBV28 and TRBJ2-1, with TRBD1 matching 11 bases. The CDR3 runs 15 residues. V lost 6 bases and J lost 5; bases outside the gene matches: 6. From germline, CDR1 is MDHEN and CDR2 SYDVKM. The CDR3: CASRSTGQGDNEQFF. CDR3 bases: TGTGCCAGCAGATCCACGGGACAGGGGGACAATGAGCAGTTCTTC.

This clone was seen once. V gene TRBV19 combines with J gene TRBJ2-7; D is possibly TRBD1 (6 bases). With 4 bases removed from V and 0 bases from J, the gap between germline ends came to 16 bases. Germline V gene sequence: CDR1 LNHDA, CDR2 SQIVND (reference sequence). The CDR3 extends over 16 amino acids. CDR3 coding DNA: TGTGCCAGTAGTACCCGGGCAGGGGCCGACTCCTACGAGCAGTACTTC. Protein product: CASSTRAGADSYEQYF. The entire variable domain, with the rest obtained from reference TRBV19 and TRBJ2-7, is as follows: DGGITQSPKYLFRKEGQNVTLSCEQNLNHDAMYWYRQDPGQGLRLIYYSQIVNDFQKGDIAEGYSVSREKKESFPLTVTSAQKNPTAFYLCASSTRAGADSYEQYFGPGTRLTVT.

V gene TRBV5-6 combines with J gene TRBJ1-5; D unclear. V dropped 0 bases and J dropped 4 bases, with 8 bases sitting between them. This CDR3 region has 14 residues. The germline gives CDR1 SGHDT, CDR2 YYEEEE. CDR3 region: CASSLAAGNQPQHF. The CDR3 DNA is TGTGCCAGCAGCTTGGCCGCGGGGAATCAGCCCCAGCATTTT.

The chain employs TRBV6-6 and TRBJ2-5, with 13 bases aligning to TRBD2. The J call may be faulty, since TRBJ2-7 better matches the DNA end. The germline CDR1 and CDR2 sequences are MNHNY and SVGAGI (reference sequence). The CDR3 runs 14 residues. The CDR3 reads CASNGLAGDYEQYF. CDR3 coding DNA: TGTGCCAGCAACGGACTAGCGGGAGACTACGAGCAGTACTTC.

The table lists this clone with a few counts. V and J are TRBV19 and TRBJ1-4, with TRBD1 matching 9 bases. The CDR3 spans 15 residues. V lost 4 bases, J lost 8 bases, and 8 bases stayed unmatched. Germline V gene sequence: CDR1 LNHDA, CDR2 SQIVND (reference sequence). The chain's CDR3 is CASSTTGTGYEKLFF. Written as DNA, the CDR3 is TGTGCCAGTAGTACGACCGGGACAGGGTACGAAAAACTGTTTTTT.

The chain employs TRBV2 and TRBJ2-2; no firm D call. Germline values: CDR1 SNHLY, CDR2 FYNNEI. CDR3 length: 15 residues. V was shortened by 0 bases and J by 0 bases, with 5 bases between the two germline ends. The CDR3 region has the DNA TGTGCCAGCAGTGAAGCCACAGCGAACACCGGGGAGCTGTTTTTT. Translation: CASSEATANTGELFF.

V is TRBV28 and J is TRBJ2-7; D unclear. CDR1 is MDHEN, CDR2 SYDVKM, per germline. This CDR3 has 14 amino acids. V shed 10 bases and J shed 4 bases, with 20 bases lying between them. The DNA of the CDR3 is TGTGCCACCCGTCCGACAAAACGAGTTTACGAGCAGTACTTC. Translating gives CATRPTKRVYEQYF.

The chain uses TRBV7-9 and TRBJ1-3; D uncertain. There are 12 residues in the CDR3. CDR1 and CDR2 (germline): SEHNR, FQNEAQ (reference sequence). V lost 5 bases and J 4 bases, leaving 6 bases between the germline ends. The DNA of the CDR3 is TGTGCCAGCAGCGCCGAGGGAAACACCATATATTTT. Protein: CASSAEGNTIYF. The entire variable domain, with the rest obtained from reference TRBV7-9 and TRBJ1-3, is as follows: DTGVSQNPRHKITKRGQNVTFRCDPISEHNRLYWYRQTLGQGPEFLTYFQNEAQLEKSRLLSDRFSAERPKGSFSTLEIQRTEQGDSAMYLCASSAEGNTIYFGEGSWLTVV.

The chain employs TRBV4-1 and TRBJ1-3; D gene uncertain. This CDR3 has 14 amino acids. V lost 6 bases and J lost 0, with 9 bases in between. Germline CDR1 and CDR2: MGHRA and YSYEKL. CDR3 sequence reads: CASRQPFSGNTIYF. The CDR3 DNA sequence: TGCGCCAGCAGACAGCCATTCTCTGGAAACACCATATATTTT.

This clone has a single count. V is TRBV7-2 and J is TRBJ2-1; 11 bases match TRBD2. CDR3 length: 16 residues. CDR1 is SGHTA and CDR2 is FQGNSA in the germline V gene. The junction had 8 bases not matched to a gene; V was cut back by 1 base and J by 9 bases. As DNA, the CDR3 is TGTGCCAGCAGCTTAGGTGGGCTAGCGGGGGGTGGTGAGCAGTTCTTC. Its translation: CASSLGGLAGGGEQFF.

V and J are TRBV5-6 and TRBJ1-3; no clear D. Trimming took 1 base from V and 4 from J, leaving 6 bases between them. The CDR3 is 13 amino acids. Germline assignment: CDR1 SGHDT and CDR2 YYEEEE. CDR3 residues: CASSLPVGNTIYF. CDR3 coding DNA: TGTGCCAGCAGCTTGCCGGTGGGAAACACCATATATTTT.

The chain joins TRBV11-2 to TRBJ2-2, with 7 nucleotides matching TRBD1. CDR1 is SGHAT and CDR2 is FQNNGV in the germline V gene. The V segment lost 3 bases and the J segment 3 bases; nucleotides outside the gene matches: 1. This CDR3 is built from 14 residues. CDR3 protein: CASSLTGHTGELFF. The CDR3 nucleotides are TGTGCCAGCAGCTTGACAGGGCACACCGGGGAGCTGTTTTTT.

The chain uses TRBV27 and TRBJ1-1, with D possibly being TRBD1 (5 bases). Per the germline V gene, CDR1 is MNHEY and CDR2 is SMNVEV (reference sequence). The CDR3 contains 16 residues. V was trimmed by 0 bases and J by 9 bases, leaving 20 bases between them. The CDR3 DNA is TGTGCCAGCAGTTTATCATGGGGGGGTAGAGGCCGGCAAGCTTTCTTT. As protein: CASSLSWGGRGRQAFF.

The rearrangement links TRBV28 to TRBJ2-5; TRBD2 is a possible D gene (5 bases). The end of the DNA is better explained by TRBJ2-7, so the J call may be wrong. Germline CDR1 MDHEN, CDR2 SYDVKM. CDR3 length equals 12 residues. The CDR3 sequence: CASSFRDYEQYF. The CDR3 nucleotides read TGTGCCAGCAGTTTCCGGGATTACGAGCAGTACTTC.

This chain joins TRBV28 and TRBJ1-4; 7 nucleotides match TRBD1. Per the germline V gene, CDR1 is MDHEN and CDR2 is SYDVKM. This CDR3 region has 16 residues. The J segment lost 4 bases and the V segment lost 9 bases, leaving 14 bases of the junction unmatched. The CDR3, as DNA: TGTGCCAGAAATGACAGGGATTTGACCTTTAATGAAAAACTGTTTTTT. Residues: CARNDRDLTFNEKLFF.

The genes are TRBV7-9 and TRBJ2-7; 7 bases fit TRBD1. The V gene's germline CDR1 is SEHNR and CDR2 FQNEAQ (reference sequence). V gave up 6 bases and J gave up 2 bases; unmatched junction bases: 7. This CDR3 is built from 14 residues. CDR3 DNA: TGTGCCAGCAGTCATGGGGACAGACCCTACGAGCAGTACTTC. Protein sequence: CASSHGDRPYEQYF.

The chain joins TRBV28 to TRBJ1-3; D might be TRBD1 (6 bases). Trimming shortened V by 6 bases and J by 6 bases, and 18 bases separated the two germline ends. The CDR3 has 15 amino acids. Germline V lookup: CDR1 MDHEN, CDR2 SYDVKM. CDR3 coding DNA: TGTGCCAGCAGCCCATCCAGGGGCCAGGAAAACACCATATATTTT. Encoded protein: CASSPSRGQENTIYF. Together with reference TRBV28 and TRBJ1-3, the CDR3 gives the full variable domain: DVKVTQSSRYLVKRTGEKVFLECVQDMDHENMFWYRQDPGLGLRLIYFSYDVKMKEKGDIPEGYSVSREKKERFSLILESASTNQTSMYLCASSPSRGQENTIYFGEGSWLTVV.

The chain uses TRBV5-6 and TRBJ2-3, with TRBD2 as a possible D gene (5 bases). CDR3 length: 16 amino acids. Trimming took off 7 bases at V and 4 bases at J, with 22 bases between the two ends. Germline V lookup: CDR1 SGHDT, CDR2 YYEEEE. DNA for the CDR3: TGTGCCAGCCAGCTCCGGGGTTTAGAGGAAGCAGATACGCAGTATTTT. Its protein product is CASQLRGLEEADTQYF.

The V and J genes are TRBV5-1 and TRBJ2-2; TRBD1 matches 9 bases. Germline values: CDR1 SGHRS, CDR2 YFSETQ. V lost 4 bases to trimming and J lost 4 bases; unmatched junction nucleotides: 5. CDR3 length: 15 residues. Here the CDR3 DNA reads TGCGCCAGCAGCGGGGAGACAGGGGGCACCGGGGAGCTGTTTTTT. Protein: CASSGETGGTGELFF.

J is TRBJ2-7 and V is TRBV2; 11 nucleotides match TRBD1. The CDR3 is made up of 14 amino acids. Germline V gives CDR1 SNHLY, CDR2 FYNNEI. With 4 bases clipped from V and 3 bases from J, the junction kept 2 bases outside the gene matches. CDR3 DNA: TGTGCCAGCAGTGTGGACAGGGGGCTCTACGAGCAGTACTTC. This translates into CASSVDRGLYEQYF.

J is TRBJ2-7 and V is TRBV28, with TRBD1 matching over 7 bases. With 7 bases clipped from V and 4 bases from J, the junction kept 7 bases outside the gene matches. CDR1 is MDHEN, CDR2 SYDVKM, per germline. CDR3 length equals 13 residues. The CDR3 sequence is CASIGDRVYEQYF. In DNA, the CDR3 is TGTGCCAGCATTGGTGACAGGGTTTACGAGCAGTACTTC.

J is TRBJ2-1 and V is TRBV7-9, with D perhaps TRBD2 (7 bases). Germline values: CDR1 SEHNR, CDR2 FQNEAQ (reference sequence). Trimming left V 1 base short and J 2 bases short, with 15 bases between. This CDR3 is 17 amino acids long. Here the CDR3 reads CASSLGYGEGAYNEQFF. In nucleotides, the CDR3 is TGTGCCAGCAGCTTAGGGTACGGGGAGGGGGCCTACAATGAGCAGTTCTTC. Together with reference TRBV7-9 and TRBJ2-1, the CDR3 gives the full variable domain: DTGVSQNPRHKITKRGQNVTFRCDPISEHNRLYWYRQTLGQGPEFLTYFQNEAQLEKSRLLSDRFSAERPKGSFSTLEIQRTEQGDSAMYLCASSLGYGEGAYNEQFFGPGTRLTVL.

The V gene is TRBV6-1, the J gene TRBJ2-3; 12 bases are a match to TRBD2. V lost 6 bases, J lost 4 bases, and 5 bases stayed unmatched. The CDR3 is 15 residues long. Germline CDR1 and CDR2: MNHNS and SASEGT. The CDR3 sequence is CASSTSGRNADTQYF. As DNA, the CDR3 is TGTGCCAGCAGCACTAGCGGGAGGAACGCAGATACGCAGTATTTT.

The chain uses TRBV19 and TRBJ2-5; a weak D match, TRBD2 (5 bases). The CDR3 length is 13 residues. The V gene's germline CDR1 is LNHDA and CDR2 SQIVND (reference sequence). The ends were cut back, 5 bases at V and 4 bases at J, with 11 bases in the middle. The CDR3 sequence: CASSAVRGETQYF. In DNA form, the CDR3 reads TGTGCCAGTAGTGCAGTACGGGGAGAGACCCAGTACTTC.

The rearrangement joins TRBV2 to TRBJ2-2; 12 bases fit TRBD1. The germline CDR1 and CDR2 sequences are SNHLY and FYNNEI. V was pared by 7 bases and J by 7 bases, with 7 bases of the junction left unmatched. This CDR3 region has 15 residues. The DNA of the CDR3 is TGTGCCAGCACGGGGACAGGGGGCTTCCACGGGGAGCTGTTTTTT. Translation: CASTGTGGFHGELFF.